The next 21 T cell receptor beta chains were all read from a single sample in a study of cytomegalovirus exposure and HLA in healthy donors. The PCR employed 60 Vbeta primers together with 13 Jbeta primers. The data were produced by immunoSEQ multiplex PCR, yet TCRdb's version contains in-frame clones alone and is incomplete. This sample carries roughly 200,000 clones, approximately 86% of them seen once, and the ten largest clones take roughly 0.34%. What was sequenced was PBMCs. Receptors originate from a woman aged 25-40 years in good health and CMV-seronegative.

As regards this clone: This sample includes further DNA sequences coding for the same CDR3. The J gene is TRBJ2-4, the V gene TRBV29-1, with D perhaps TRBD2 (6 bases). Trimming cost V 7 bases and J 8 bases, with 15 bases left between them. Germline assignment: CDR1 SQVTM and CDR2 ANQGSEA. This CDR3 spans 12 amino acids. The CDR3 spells CSGRDQGYIQYF. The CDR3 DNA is TGCAGCGGGAGGGACCAAGGATACATTCAGTACTTC.

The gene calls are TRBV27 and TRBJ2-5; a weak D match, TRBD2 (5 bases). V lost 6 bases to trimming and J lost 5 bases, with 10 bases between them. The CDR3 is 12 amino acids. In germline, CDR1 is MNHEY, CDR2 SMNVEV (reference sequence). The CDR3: CASRAGGETQYF. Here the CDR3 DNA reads TGTGCCAGCAGGGCTGGCGGGGAGACCCAGTACTTC.

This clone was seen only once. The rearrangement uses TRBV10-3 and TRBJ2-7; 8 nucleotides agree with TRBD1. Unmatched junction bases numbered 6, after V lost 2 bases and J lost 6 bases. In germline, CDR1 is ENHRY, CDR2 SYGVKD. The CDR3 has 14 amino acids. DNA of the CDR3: TGTGCCATCAGTGAGGGGGACAGGAAGAGCGAGCAGTACTTC. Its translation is CAISEGDRKSEQYF.

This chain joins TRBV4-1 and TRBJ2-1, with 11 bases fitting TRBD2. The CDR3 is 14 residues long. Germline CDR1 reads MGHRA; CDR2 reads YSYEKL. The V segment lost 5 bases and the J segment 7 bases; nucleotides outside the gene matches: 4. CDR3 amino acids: CASSSRTSGNEQFF. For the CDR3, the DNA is TGCGCCAGCAGCTCCCGGACTAGCGGGAATGAGCAGTTCTTC.

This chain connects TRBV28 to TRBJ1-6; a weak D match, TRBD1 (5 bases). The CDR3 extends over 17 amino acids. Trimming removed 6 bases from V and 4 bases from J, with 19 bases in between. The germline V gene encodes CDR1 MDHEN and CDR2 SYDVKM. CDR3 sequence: CASRSLGQGYYNSPLHF. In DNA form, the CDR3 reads TGTGCCAGCAGATCCCTAGGGCAGGGTTATTATAATTCACCCCTCCACTTT.

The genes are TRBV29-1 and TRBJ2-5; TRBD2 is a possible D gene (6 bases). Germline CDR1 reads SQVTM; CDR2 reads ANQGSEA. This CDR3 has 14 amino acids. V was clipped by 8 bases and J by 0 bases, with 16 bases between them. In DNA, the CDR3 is TGCAGCACCCAGGGAGGAGTGTACCAAGAGACCCAGTACTTC. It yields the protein CSTQGGVYQETQYF.

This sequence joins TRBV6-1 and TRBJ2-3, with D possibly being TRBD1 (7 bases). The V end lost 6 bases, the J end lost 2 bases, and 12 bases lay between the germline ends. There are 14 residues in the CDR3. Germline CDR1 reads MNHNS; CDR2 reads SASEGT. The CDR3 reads CASSRQGLTDTQYF. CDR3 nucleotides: TGTGCCAGCAGCCGACAGGGACTCACAGATACGCAGTATTTT.

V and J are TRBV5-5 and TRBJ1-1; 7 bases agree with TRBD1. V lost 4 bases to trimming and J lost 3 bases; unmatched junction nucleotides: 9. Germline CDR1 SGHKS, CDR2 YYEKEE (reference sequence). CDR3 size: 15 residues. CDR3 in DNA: TGTGCCAGCAGCGGAGCCGGACAGGCGCACACTGAAGCTTTCTTT. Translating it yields CASSGAGQAHTEAFF.

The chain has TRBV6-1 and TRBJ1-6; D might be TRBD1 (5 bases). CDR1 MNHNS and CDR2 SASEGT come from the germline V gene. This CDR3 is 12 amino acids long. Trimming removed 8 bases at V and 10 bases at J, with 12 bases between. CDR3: CASRTGRSPLHF. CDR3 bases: TGTGCCAGCCGAACAGGAAGATCACCCCTCCACTTT.

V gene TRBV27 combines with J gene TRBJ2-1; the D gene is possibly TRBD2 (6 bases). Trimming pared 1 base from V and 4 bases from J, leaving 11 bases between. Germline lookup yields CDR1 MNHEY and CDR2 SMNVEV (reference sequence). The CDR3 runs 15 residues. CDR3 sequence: CASSLWASEYNEQFF. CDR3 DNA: TGTGCCAGCAGTTTATGGGCTAGCGAGTACAATGAGCAGTTCTTC.

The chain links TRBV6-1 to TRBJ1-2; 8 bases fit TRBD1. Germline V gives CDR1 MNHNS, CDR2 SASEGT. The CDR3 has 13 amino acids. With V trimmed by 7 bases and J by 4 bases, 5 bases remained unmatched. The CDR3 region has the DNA TGTGCCAGCAAGTCCGGGACAGGCTATGGCTACACCTTC. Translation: CASKSGTGYGYTF.

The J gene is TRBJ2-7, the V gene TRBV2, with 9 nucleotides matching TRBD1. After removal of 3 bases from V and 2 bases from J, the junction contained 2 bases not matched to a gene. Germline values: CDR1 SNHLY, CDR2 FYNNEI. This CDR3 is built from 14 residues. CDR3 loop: CASSEGQGTYEQYF. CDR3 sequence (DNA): TGTGCCAGCAGTGAGGGACAGGGTACCTACGAGCAGTACTTC.

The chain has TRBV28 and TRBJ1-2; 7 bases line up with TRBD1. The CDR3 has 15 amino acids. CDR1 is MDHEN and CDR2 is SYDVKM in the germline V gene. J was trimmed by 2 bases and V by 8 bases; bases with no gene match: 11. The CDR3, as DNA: TGTGCCAGCCGACTGGAGGAGGGGGCGAACTATGGCTACACCTTC. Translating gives CASRLEEGANYGYTF.

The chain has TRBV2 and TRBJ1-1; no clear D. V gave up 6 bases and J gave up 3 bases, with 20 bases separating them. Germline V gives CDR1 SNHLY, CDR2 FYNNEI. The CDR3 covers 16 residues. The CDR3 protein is CASSRTLERVYTEAFF. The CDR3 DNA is TGTGCCAGCAGCCGGACCCTAGAGAGGGTGTACACTGAAGCTTTCTTT.

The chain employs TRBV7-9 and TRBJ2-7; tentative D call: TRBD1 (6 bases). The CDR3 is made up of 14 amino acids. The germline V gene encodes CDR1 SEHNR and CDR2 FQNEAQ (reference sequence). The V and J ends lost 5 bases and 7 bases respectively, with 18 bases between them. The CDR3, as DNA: TGTGCCAGCAGCCCATCACAGGGTTTCGGAGAGCAGTACTTC. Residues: CASSPSQGFGEQYF.

The CDR3 spells CASSTRGSTDTQYF. CDR3 bases: TGTGCCAGCAGCACACGGGGGAGCACAGATACGCAGTATTTT. The chain employs TRBV11-3 and TRBJ2-3; possible D gene TRBD2, 6 bases. Germline V CDR1 and CDR2: SGHNT, YENEEA. Trimming took off 5 bases at V and 0 bases at J, with 9 bases between the two ends. This CDR3 is built from 14 residues.

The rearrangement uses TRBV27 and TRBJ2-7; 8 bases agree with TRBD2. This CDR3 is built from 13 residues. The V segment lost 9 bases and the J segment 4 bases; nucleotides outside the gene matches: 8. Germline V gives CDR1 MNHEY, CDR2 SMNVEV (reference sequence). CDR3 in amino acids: CASGLAREYEQYF. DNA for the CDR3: TGTGCCAGTGGACTAGCCCGGGAGTACGAGCAGTACTTC.

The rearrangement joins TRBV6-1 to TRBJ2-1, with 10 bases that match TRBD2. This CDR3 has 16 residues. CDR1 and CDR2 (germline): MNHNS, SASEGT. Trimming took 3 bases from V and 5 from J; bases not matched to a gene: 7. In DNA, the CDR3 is TGTGCCAGCAGTGACTTAGCGGGAGGTAGGAACAATGAGCAGTTCTTC. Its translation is CASSDLAGGRNNEQFF.

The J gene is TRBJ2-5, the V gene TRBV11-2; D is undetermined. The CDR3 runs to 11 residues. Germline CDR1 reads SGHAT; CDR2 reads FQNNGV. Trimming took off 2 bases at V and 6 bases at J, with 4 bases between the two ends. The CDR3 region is CASSLSQTQYF. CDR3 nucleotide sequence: TGTGCCAGCAGCTTATCTCAGACCCAGTACTTC.

CDR3 loop: CAWSVGGTQYF. The CDR3 DNA follows: TGTGCCTGGAGTGTAGGAGGTACGCAGTATTTT. The V and J genes are TRBV30 and TRBJ2-3; D possibly corresponds to TRBD2 (5 bases). Germline V gene data show CDR1 as GTSNPN and CDR2 as SVGIG (reference sequence). The CDR3 spans 11 residues. V shed 0 bases and J shed 8 bases, with 6 bases lying between them.

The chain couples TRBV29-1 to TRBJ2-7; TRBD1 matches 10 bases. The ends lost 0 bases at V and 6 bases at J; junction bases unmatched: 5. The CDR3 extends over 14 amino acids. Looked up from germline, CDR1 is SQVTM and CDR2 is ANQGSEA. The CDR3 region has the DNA TGCAGCGTTGAAGAAACGACAGGGGGCTTCGAGCAGTACTTC. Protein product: CSVEETTGGFEQYF.